This TCR beta chain derives from a study of T cell responses to AZD1222 COVID-19 vaccine. The table came from immunoSEQ multiplex PCR; TCRdb's copy has only in-frame clones and leaves some out. This table has some 120,000 clones, roughly 92% appearing once. General study findings and limits: Unmutated variant regions are reportedly the target of nearly half of TCRs that are spike-specific. Samples come after the peak T cell response, not at day 14.

On this clone: Its antigen is unknown.

Germline V gene lookup returns CDR1 SGHAT and CDR2 FQNNGV. There are 14 residues in the CDR3. J gave up 1 base and V 5 bases, and 4 bases lay outside the gene matches. This chain links TRBV11-2 with TRBJ1-1; TRBD1 aligns across 7 bases. This specimen was peripheral blood, taken on day 0 of AZD1222 vaccination. The receptor was derived from an adult in good health. The CDR3 bases are TGTGCCAGCAGCAGCCGACAGGGGAACACTGAAGCTTTCTTT. This codes for CASSSRQGNTEAFF. Filled out from reference TRBV11-2 and TRBJ1-1, the complete variable domain reads EAGVAQSPRYKIIEKRQSVAFWCNPISGHATLYWYQQILGQGPKLLIQFQNNGVVDDSQLPKDRFSAERLKGVDSTLKIQPAKLEDSAVYLCASSSRQGNTEAFFGQGTRLTVV.